Given below is one T cell receptor beta chain in context. J gave up 5 bases and V 4 bases, and 8 bases lay outside the gene matches. In germline, CDR1 is LGHDT, CDR2 YNNKEL (reference sequence). CDR3 length: 16 amino acids. The cohort comprised adults aged about 18 to 90 years residing in approximately 25 US areas. Original processing methods: Reference gene primers were amplified, and this amplification served to estimate nucleated cell counts. TCRdb's copy holds only in-frame clones and misses some; the assay was immunoSEQ multiplex PCR. The V and J calls and clone size come from that table; D and trimming were worked out from the DNA. The data hold a few hundred thousand clones, with over 85% observed a single time. The data are from a study of blood T cell repertoires in COVID-19.

The gene calls are TRBV3-1 (or the pseudogene TRBV3-2) and TRBJ2-5; TRBD2 aligns across 12 bases. Sequenced material: PBMCs or T cells enriched from blood (not recorded which). This receptor was obtained from a woman aged 55-69 years who had recovered from COVID-19. CDR3 in DNA: TGTGCCAGCAGCCTCCGGACTAGCGGGGAGGATGAGACCCAGTACTTC. This gives the protein CASSLRTSGEDETQYF.